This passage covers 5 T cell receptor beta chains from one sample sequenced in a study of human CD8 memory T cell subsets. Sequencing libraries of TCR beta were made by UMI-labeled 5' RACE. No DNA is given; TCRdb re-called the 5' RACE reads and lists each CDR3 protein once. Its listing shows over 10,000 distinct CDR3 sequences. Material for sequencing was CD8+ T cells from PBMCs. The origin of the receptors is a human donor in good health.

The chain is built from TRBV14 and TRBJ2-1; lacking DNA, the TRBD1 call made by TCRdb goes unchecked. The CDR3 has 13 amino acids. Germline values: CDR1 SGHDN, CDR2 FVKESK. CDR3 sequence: CASRHPEGYEQFF.

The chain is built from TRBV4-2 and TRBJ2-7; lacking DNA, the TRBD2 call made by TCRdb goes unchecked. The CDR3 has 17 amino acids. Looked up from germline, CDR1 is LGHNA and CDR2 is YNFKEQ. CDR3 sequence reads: CASSQDGVASGEYEQYF.

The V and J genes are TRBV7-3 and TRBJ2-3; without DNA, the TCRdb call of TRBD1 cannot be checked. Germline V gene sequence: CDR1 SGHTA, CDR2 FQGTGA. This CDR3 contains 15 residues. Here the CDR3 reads CASSPGQASTDTQYF.

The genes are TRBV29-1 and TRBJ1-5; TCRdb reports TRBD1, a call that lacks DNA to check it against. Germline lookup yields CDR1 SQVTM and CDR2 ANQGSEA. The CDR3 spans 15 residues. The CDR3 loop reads CSVDGQGGSEQPQHF.

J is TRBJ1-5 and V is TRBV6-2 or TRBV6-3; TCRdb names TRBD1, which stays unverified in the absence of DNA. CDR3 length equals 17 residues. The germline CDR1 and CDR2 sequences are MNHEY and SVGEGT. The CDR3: CASRSAGEARDNQPQHF.